The 29 T cell receptor beta chains in this list originate from one sample, sequenced in a study of cytomegalovirus exposure and HLA in healthy donors. The PCR used 60 Vbeta and 13 Jbeta primers. The method was immunoSEQ multiplex PCR; TCRdb's version includes in-frame clones alone and lacks a portion of them. The sample carries some 180,000 clones, about 69% recorded once. The sample comprised PBMCs. The receptors stem from a male donor in good health and CMV-seronegative.

The CDR3 here is CASRDSETSGAYNEQFF. The CDR3 DNA follows: TGTGCCAGTAGGGATTCGGAGACTAGCGGGGCCTACAATGAGCAGTTCTTC. The genes are TRBV19 and TRBJ2-1; 11 bases align to TRBD2. The V gene's germline CDR1 is LNHDA and CDR2 SQIVND (reference sequence). J lost 2 bases, V lost 6 bases, and 9 bases had no gene match. The CDR3 extends over 17 amino acids.

The CDR3 coding sequence is TGTGCCAGCAGTTACTCGAGACAGGCAAGCCATTCACCCCTCCACTTT. Encoded protein: CASSYSRQASHSPLHF. The rearrangement uses TRBV6-5 and TRBJ1-6, with D perhaps TRBD1 (6 bases). Trimming took off 0 bases at V and 8 bases at J, with 14 bases between the two ends. The CDR3 covers 16 residues. Germline-derived CDR1 and CDR2 are MNHEY and SVGAGI.

V usage is TRBV6-6 and J usage is TRBJ2-5; D gene unclear. The germline V gene encodes CDR1 MNHNY and CDR2 SVGAGI (reference sequence). Trimming took off 3 bases at V and 2 bases at J, with 7 bases between the two ends. The CDR3 spans 13 residues. CDR3 in amino acids: CASSYYRQETQYF. CDR3 in DNA: TGTGCCAGCAGTTATTACAGACAAGAGACCCAGTACTTC.

The chain carries TRBV6-6 and TRBJ1-5; weak D call: TRBD1 (6 bases). Germline assignment: CDR1 MNHNY and CDR2 SVGAGI (reference sequence). The CDR3 spans 13 residues. V lost 6 bases and J 3 bases, leaving 9 bases between the germline ends. In nucleotides, the CDR3 is TGTGCCAGCAGCGGACAGATCAATCAGCCCCAGCATTTT. Translation gives CASSGQINQPQHF.

This rearrangement joins TRBV9 to TRBJ2-7; no clear D. The ends were cut back, 0 bases at V and 0 bases at J, with 7 bases in the middle. Per germline, CDR1 SGDLS and CDR2 YYNGEE. The CDR3 contains 14 residues. CDR3 sequence (DNA): TGTGCCAGCAGCGTAGGTCGGAGCTCCTACGAGCAGTACTTC. This encodes CASSVGRSSYEQYF.

The chain is built from TRBV19 and TRBJ1-6; no clear D. Germline CDR1 and CDR2: LNHDA and SQIVND (reference sequence). V shed 7 bases and J shed 4 bases, with 11 bases lying between them. The length of the CDR3 is 14 residues. In DNA, the CDR3 is TGTGCCAGTAAAAACTCCGGGTATAATTCACCCCTCCACTTT. The encoded protein is CASKNSGYNSPLHF.

The chain recombines TRBV7-2 with TRBJ1-5; 8 bases are a match to TRBD1. V shed 4 bases, J shed 4 bases, and the junction held 6 bases outside the gene matches. This CDR3 region has 15 residues. Germline V CDR1 and CDR2: SGHTA, FQGNSA. The CDR3 region is CASSSQGALNQPQHF. The CDR3 DNA reads TGTGCCAGCAGCTCCCAGGGGGCCCTTAATCAGCCCCAGCATTTT.

This chain connects TRBV5-8 to TRBJ2-3; a possible D gene is TRBD2 (6 bases). V shed 1 base and J shed 3 bases, with 12 bases lying between them. Germline CDR1 and CDR2: SGHTS and YDEGEE. CDR3 length: 15 residues. For the CDR3, the DNA is TGTGCCAGCAGCTTGATGGGAGGCAGTACAGATACGCAGTATTTT. Encoded protein: CASSLMGGSTDTQYF.

The chain recombines TRBV29-1 with TRBJ2-2; 7 bases line up with TRBD2. This CDR3 region has 14 residues. Trimming at V came to 6 bases and at J to 1 base, leaving 5 bases not matched to a gene. Germline CDR1 SQVTM, CDR2 ANQGSEA. The CDR3 DNA follows: TGCAGCGTAACTAGCGCGGGGAACACCGGGGAGCTGTTTTTT. It yields the protein CSVTSAGNTGELFF.

The gene calls are TRBV30 and TRBJ2-7; D is unresolved. V lost 0 bases and J 6 bases, leaving 6 bases between the germline ends. The CDR3 totals 11 residues. Germline CDR1 GTSNPN, CDR2 SVGIG (reference sequence). The CDR3 loop reads CAWSVFGEQYF. The CDR3 bases are TGTGCCTGGAGTGTCTTCGGCGAGCAGTACTTC. The whole variable domain, remainder taken from reference TRBV30 and TRBJ2-7, is SQTIHQWPATLVQPVGSPLSLECTVEGTSNPNLYWYRQAAGRGLQLLFYSVGIGQISSEVPQNLSASRPQDRQFILSSKKLLLSDSGFYLCAWSVFGEQYFGPGTRLTVT.

The J gene is TRBJ1-2, the V gene TRBV30; no firm D call. This CDR3 has 14 residues. Trimming cost V 0 bases and J 1 base, with 9 bases left between them. Germline V CDR1 and CDR2: GTSNPN, SVGIG (reference sequence). The CDR3 nucleotides read TGTGCCTGGAGTGTATACCGGGTTAACTATGGCTACACCTTC. Translated, it gives CAWSVYRVNYGYTF.

This clone occurred a few times. The chain uses TRBV5-1 and TRBJ1-1; the D is unclear. The ends were cut back, 4 bases at V and 1 base at J, with 11 bases in the middle. The CDR3 covers 14 residues. Germline lookup yields CDR1 SGHRS and CDR2 YFSETQ. CDR3 bases: TGCGCCAGCAGCGGCTCAGCGACGAACACTGAAGCTTTCTTT. It yields the protein CASSGSATNTEAFF.

With regard to this clone: The same CDR3 is also encoded by other DNA sequences in this sample. J is TRBJ1-5 and V is TRBV30; TRBD1 is a possible D gene (5 bases). Germline CDR1 GTSNPN, CDR2 SVGIG (reference sequence). The V end lost 0 bases, the J end lost 4 bases, and 7 bases lay between the germline ends. This CDR3 is 13 amino acids long. The CDR3 region is CAWSVGRNQPQHF. The DNA for the CDR3 is TGTGCCTGGAGTGTGGGGCGGAATCAGCCCCAGCATTTT.

The chain employs TRBV9 and TRBJ2-5; 7 nucleotides line up with TRBD2. The CDR3 has 15 residues. Trimming took 0 bases from V and 4 from J; bases not matched to a gene: 6. The V gene's germline CDR1 is SGDLS and CDR2 YYNGEE. DNA for the CDR3: TGTGCCAGCAGCGTAGAAGAGGGGAGGGGAGAGACCCAGTACTTC. As protein: CASSVEEGRGETQYF. The full variable domain, its missing parts supplied by reference TRBV9 and TRBJ2-5, is DSGVTQTPKHLITATGQRVTLRCSPRSGDLSVYWYQQSLDQGLQFLIQYYNGEERAKGNILERFSAQQFPDLHSELNLSSLELGDSALYFCASSVEEGRGETQYFGPGTRLLVL.

This sequence joins TRBV4-1 and TRBJ2-1, with D tentatively TRBD2 (6 bases). This CDR3 has 16 residues. The germline V gene encodes CDR1 MGHRA and CDR2 YSYEKL. V lost 0 bases and J 9 bases, leaving 18 bases between the germline ends. For the CDR3, the DNA is TGCGCCAGCAGCCAAGATACGCGGGGTCCCTATGGTGAGCAGTTCTTC. Amino acid sequence: CASSQDTRGPYGEQFF.

This chain joins TRBV7-3 and TRBJ2-3, with TRBD2 identical over 12 bases. Germline V gene lookup returns CDR1 SGHTA and CDR2 FQGTGA. V trimming: 4 bases; J trimming: 4 bases; junction bases outside the gene matches: 9. The CDR3 is 17 residues long. DNA for the CDR3: TGTGCCAGCAGCTCCAGACTAGCGGGAGATCGGTCAGATACGCAGTATTTT. Translating gives CASSSRLAGDRSDTQYF. Supplemented by reference TRBV7-3 and TRBJ2-3, the full variable domain reads GAGVSQTPSNKVTEKGKYVELRCDPISGHTALYWYRQSLGQGPEFLIYFQGTGAADDSGLPNDRFFAVRPEGSVSTLKIQRTERGDSAVYLCASSSRLAGDRSDTQYFGPGTRLTVL.

This chain uses TRBV5-1 with TRBJ1-3, with 7 bases aligning to TRBD1. The CDR3 extends over 15 amino acids. Germline V gene data show CDR1 as SGHRS and CDR2 as YFSETQ. Trimming at V came to 4 bases and at J to 0 bases, leaving 4 bases not matched to a gene. The CDR3 here is CASSGGQVSGNTIYF. The CDR3 bases are TGCGCCAGCAGCGGCGGACAGGTCTCTGGAAACACCATATATTTT.

The V gene is TRBV28, the J gene TRBJ2-5; 11 nucleotides agree with TRBD2. The end of the DNA is better explained by TRBJ2-7, so the J call may be wrong. This CDR3 contains 14 residues. Per germline, CDR1 MDHEN and CDR2 SYDVKM. Here the CDR3 DNA reads TGTGCCAGCGAACTAGCGGGAGCTTACAACGAGCAGTACTTC. Protein product: CASELAGAYNEQYF.

J is TRBJ1-1 and V is TRBV6-1; 8 bases fit TRBD1. The V gene end was trimmed by 4 bases and the J gene end by 0 bases; junction bases not matched to a gene: 7. Germline loops: CDR1 MNHNS, CDR2 SASEGT. The CDR3 runs 16 residues. The CDR3 loop reads CASSVWTGSLNTEAFF. Here the CDR3 DNA reads TGTGCCAGCAGTGTGTGGACAGGGTCCCTGAACACTGAAGCTTTCTTT.

This chain uses TRBV6-5 with TRBJ1-6, with 9 bases that match TRBD1. From germline, CDR1 is MNHEY and CDR2 SVGAGI. The CDR3 loop spans 15 amino acids. V dropped 6 bases and J dropped 9; count of bases not matched to a gene: 9. This CDR3 is CASSSTGGGGSPLHF. As DNA, the CDR3 is TGTGCCAGCAGCTCGACAGGGGGAGGAGGTTCACCCCTCCACTTT.

This chain uses TRBV21-1 with TRBJ1-5; whether TRBD1, the table's D call, matches the DNA was not checked. TRBV21-1 is noted as a pseudogene. The CDR3 is 16 amino acids. The CDR3 reads CASSNPRQTSNQPQHF. The CDR3 DNA reads TGTGCCAGCAGCAACCCCCGACAGACTAGCAATCAGCCCCAGCATTTT.

The chain uses TRBV5-3 and TRBJ2-7; 10 positions agree with TRBD1. TRBV5-3 is noted as an ORF with a role that remains uncertain. This CDR3 comprises 12 residues. V was pared by 10 bases and J by 7 bases, with 8 bases of the junction left unmatched. CDR3 nucleotide sequence: TGTGCCGGCCGGGACAGGGGCTATGAGCAGTACTTC. Translated: CAGRDRGYEQYF.

CDR3 in DNA: TGTGCCAGCAGCGTAGGGGACAGGGATTTTAAAGAGACCCAGTACTTC. Its translation: CASSVGDRDFKETQYF. The chain carries TRBV9 and TRBJ2-5; 9 nucleotides agree with TRBD1. This CDR3 comprises 16 residues. Germline-derived CDR1 and CDR2 are SGDLS and YYNGEE. Losses at the gene ends were 0 bases for V and 3 bases for J; bases not matched to a gene: 6. Complete variable domain (other parts from reference TRBV9 and TRBJ2-5): DSGVTQTPKHLITATGQRVTLRCSPRSGDLSVYWYQQSLDQGLQFLIQYYNGEERAKGNILERFSAQQFPDLHSELNLSSLELGDSALYFCASSVGDRDFKETQYFGPGTRLLVL.

The J gene is TRBJ2-7, the V gene TRBV19, with 8 bases matching TRBD1. Germline CDR1 LNHDA, CDR2 SQIVND (reference sequence). J lost 4 bases, V lost 5 bases, and 7 bases had no gene match. The CDR3 is 14 residues long. This CDR3 reads CASSRGDRIYEQYF. The CDR3 DNA reads TGTGCCAGTAGTCGCGGGGACAGGATATACGAGCAGTACTTC.

The J gene is TRBJ1-6, the V gene TRBV4-2; no firm D call. With 4 bases removed from V and 0 bases from J, the gap between germline ends came to 7 bases. This CDR3 comprises 15 residues. The germline CDR1 and CDR2 sequences are LGHNA and YNFKEQ. The CDR3 region has the DNA TGTGCCAGCAGCCCACGGGACTCCTATAATTCACCCCTCCACTTT. Its protein product is CASSPRDSYNSPLHF.

The CDR3 protein is CAISRGLRTEAFF. The CDR3 DNA is TGTGCCATTTCCAGGGGGCTACGGACTGAAGCTTTCTTT. The chain employs TRBV19 and TRBJ1-1, with TRBD1 matching over 8 bases. Losses at the gene ends were 10 bases for V and 5 bases for J; bases not matched to a gene: 9. The germline gives CDR1 LNHDA, CDR2 SQIVND (reference sequence). This CDR3 comprises 13 residues. The variable domain in full, with the rest retrieved from reference TRBV19 and TRBJ1-1, is DGGITQSPKYLFRKEGQNVTLSCEQNLNHDAMYWYRQDPGQGLRLIYYSQIVNDFQKGDIAEGYSVSREKKESFPLTVTSAQKNPTAFYLCAISRGLRTEAFFGQGTRLTVV.

The V gene is TRBV11-2, the J gene TRBJ2-1, with D possibly being TRBD2 (7 bases). Germline CDR1 is SGHAT and CDR2 is FQNNGV. The CDR3 contains 15 residues. V shed 2 bases and J shed 3 bases, with 11 bases lying between them. The CDR3 region is CASSLRGGDYNEQFF. CDR3 DNA: TGTGCCAGCAGCTTAAGAGGGGGGGACTACAATGAGCAGTTCTTC.

With respect to this clone: Within the sample, other DNA sequences also encode this same CDR3. Here the CDR3 DNA reads TGTGCCAGCAGCGTAGGACAGCAAGAGACCCAGTACTTC. Its translation is CASSVGQQETQYF. The chain couples TRBV9 to TRBJ2-5; D perhaps matches TRBD1 (5 bases). Germline V CDR1 and CDR2: SGDLS, YYNGEE. Trimming pared 0 bases from V and 2 bases from J, leaving 5 bases between. The CDR3 length is 13 residues.

V gene TRBV28 combines with J gene TRBJ2-1; 11 positions match TRBD2. The ends lost 5 bases at V and 9 bases at J; junction bases unmatched: 9. The CDR3 runs to 15 residues. Looked up from germline, CDR1 is MDHEN and CDR2 is SYDVKM. In nucleotides, the CDR3 is TGTGCCAGCAGTCAACCCACTAGCGGGAGACGTGAGCAGTTCTTC. As protein: CASSQPTSGRREQFF.